One and the same sample provided the 20 T cell receptor beta chains below, sequenced in a study of glioma-infiltrating T cells. Amplification of TCR alpha and beta CDR3 regions from RNA used iRepertoire nested multiplex PCR. TCRdb independently ran MiXCR on the multiplex PCR reads; one entry per CDR3 protein. The data show 300,000 to 450,000 distinct CDR3 sequences, with 41% seen just once and about 12% held by the top ten. The sequencing input was glioma tissue, nonneoplastic brain tissue, or PBMCs (not recorded which). All receptors derive from a human donor with low-grade glioma or glioblastoma, undergoing nonglioma brain surgery, or in good health (not recorded which).

Note on this clonotype: At one end the junction does not follow the germline gene, possibly because of a read error. The chain couples TRBV6-4 to TRBJ1-2, with no clear D. CDR3 size: 15 residues. Germline CDR1 is MRHNA and CDR2 is SNTAGT. CDR3 sequence: CASRARTGSDYGYTF. The CDR3 nucleotides read TGCGCCAGCAGAGCCAGGACGGGCTCAGACTATGGCTACACCTTC.

A word on this clonotype: Possible read error: a much larger clone is one base away. The V call is TRBV6-2 or TRBV6-3, the J call TRBJ2-5; D perhaps matches TRBD2 (6 bases). Per the germline V gene, CDR1 is MNHEY and CDR2 is SVGEGT. The CDR3 loop spans 12 amino acids. CDR3 bases: TGTGCCAGCCGGGACTCGCAAGAGATCCAGTACTTC. Translation: CASRDSQEIQYF.

This clonotype showed up just once. One end of the junction does not line up with germline, which may come from a read error. This chain connects TRBV20-1 to TRBJ2-3; 14 bases fit TRBD2. Germline loops: CDR1 DFQATT, CDR2 SNEGSKA (reference sequence). CDR3 length: 16 residues. The CDR3 loop reads CSAMRLAGGRADMQYF. CDR3 coding DNA: TGCAGTGCTATGAGACTAGCGGGGGGGAGGGCAGATATGCAGTATTTT.

As to this clonotype: Germline is not matched at one junction end, which may reflect a read error. The chain has TRBV24-1 and TRBJ2-5; 8 bases are a match to TRBD2. This CDR3 is built from 17 residues. Germline values: CDR1 KGHDR, CDR2 SFDVKD. CDR3: CATSDFADGRAVETKYF. The CDR3 DNA follows: TGTGCCACCAGTGATTTTGCGGACGGGAGGGCCGTTGAGACCAAGTACTTC.

The sample holds a few counts of this clonotype. The chain has TRBV14 and TRBJ1-1; no clear D. The CDR3 consists of 11 residues. In germline, CDR1 is SGHDN, CDR2 FVKESK. V was trimmed by 1 base and J by 9 bases, leaving 6 bases between them. CDR3 DNA sequence: TGTGCCAGCAGCCAAGGCCCCAAAGCTTTCTTT. As protein: CASSQGPKAFF.

This clonotype was detected ten times or more. The V and J genes are TRBV15 and TRBJ1-1; tentative D call: TRBD1 (6 bases). The CDR3 has 16 amino acids. The germline V gene encodes CDR1 LNHNV and CDR2 YYDKDF (reference sequence). V lost 7 bases, J lost 0 bases, and 18 bases lay in between. The CDR3 DNA sequence: TGTGCCACCACTCTCACCCTTACAGGGCTGAACACTGAAGCTTTCTTT. Its translation: CATTLTLTGLNTEAFF.

With regard to this clonotype: An end of the junction differs from the germline gene, which may be a read error. This sequence joins TRBV20-1 and TRBJ2-2, with 7 bases aligning to TRBD1. Looked up from germline, CDR1 is DFQATT and CDR2 is SNEGSKA (reference sequence). There are 14 residues in the CDR3. CDR3 coding DNA: TGCAAAACTCCCCACAGGGGAAGGACCGGGGAGCCGTTTTTT. This sequence encodes CKTPHRGRTGEPFF.

J is TRBJ2-7 and V is TRBV20-1; maybe TRBD1 (6 bases). Trimming stripped 5 bases from V and 0 bases from J, with 17 bases between. The germline V gene has CDR1 DFQATT and CDR2 SNEGSKA (reference sequence). This CDR3 has 15 amino acids. The CDR3 reads CSAHPGTRSSYEQYF. CDR3 nucleotide sequence: TGCAGTGCTCACCCCGGGACACGAAGCTCCTACGAGCAGTACTTC.

V gene TRBV20-1 combines with J gene TRBJ2-1; D could derive from TRBD1 or TRBD2 (6 bases each). This CDR3 contains 13 residues. V dropped 5 bases and J dropped 15 bases, with 23 bases sitting between them. Germline assignment: CDR1 DFQATT and CDR2 SNEGSKA (reference sequence). In DNA form, the CDR3 reads TGCAGTGCTCACTATTCCCTAGGAGGGGGTAGGTTCTTC. Protein: CSAHYSLGGGRFF.

This clonotype was counted at least ten times. The chain uses TRBV6-2 or TRBV6-3 and TRBJ1-1, with 8 nucleotides matching TRBD1. The CDR3 consists of 16 residues. Trimming took 7 bases from V and 4 from J; bases not matched to a gene: 14. Germline V gene lookup returns CDR1 MNHEY and CDR2 SVGEGT. Here the CDR3 DNA reads TGTGCCAGCATCCTCGTTAGGACAGGGACGGGCACTGAAGCTTTCTTT. Protein product: CASILVRTGTGTEAFF.

This clonotype occurred many times. The rearrangement joins TRBV6-2 or TRBV6-3 to TRBJ2-7; the D gene could be TRBD1 or TRBD2 (5 bases each). This CDR3 region has 15 residues. Germline CDR1 and CDR2: MNHEY and SVGEGT. V was shortened by 6 bases and J by 7 bases, with 22 bases between the two germline ends. The CDR3 region is CASSLMGVTSEEQYF. In DNA form, the CDR3 reads TGTGCCAGCAGCCTCATGGGGGTTACGTCGGAGGAGCAGTACTTC.

The genes are TRBV27 and TRBJ2-1, with D possibly TRBD2 on 6 matching bases. The CDR3 contains 16 residues. Germline CDR1 MNHEY, CDR2 SMNVEV (reference sequence). The V gene lost 4 bases and the J gene lost 8 bases, with 21 bases spanning the gap. The CDR3 here is CASSSRASECGHEQFF. As DNA, the CDR3 is TGTGCCAGCAGTTCCCGGGCTAGCGAGTGTGGCCATGAGCAGTTCTTC.

Concerning this clonotype: It may be a read error: a sequence one base away is much more abundant. The chain joins TRBV4-1 to TRBJ2-1; D not certain. This CDR3 contains 12 residues. Per the germline V gene, CDR1 is MGHRA and CDR2 is YSYEKL. The CDR3 region has the DNA TGCGCCAGCAGCCAAGGGGTAAATGACCAGTTCTTC. Its translation is CASSQGVNDQFF.

The chain employs TRBV4-2 and TRBJ2-7, with 13 bases that match TRBD2. CDR3 length: 18 amino acids. The junction had 17 bases not matched to a gene; V was cut back by 5 bases and J by 7 bases. Germline CDR1 LGHNA, CDR2 YNFKEQ. CDR3 sequence (DNA): TGTGCCAGCAGCTTTAGCGCCCAACTAGCGGGAGGGAGCGTAGAGCAGTACTTC. It specifies CASSFSAQLAGGSVEQYF.

The chain is built from TRBV28 and TRBJ2-1; 16 nucleotides align to TRBD2. The trim removed 6 bases at V and 2 bases at J, leaving 10 bases unmatched. In germline, CDR1 is MDHEN, CDR2 SYDVKM. The CDR3 contains 19 residues. CDR3 nucleotide sequence: TGTGCCAGCAGCACCCCGGGACTAGCGGGAGGGCGAGCCTACAATGAGCAGTTCTTC. Amino acid sequence: CASSTPGLAGGRAYNEQFF.

V gene TRBV6-2 or TRBV6-3 combines with J gene TRBJ2-3, with D unresolved. V lost 2 bases and J 0 bases, leaving 12 bases between the germline ends. This CDR3 is 16 amino acids long. Germline V lookup: CDR1 MNHEY, CDR2 SVGEGT. The CDR3 sequence is CASSYPPGRSTDTQYF. The CDR3 DNA sequence: TGTGCCAGCAGTTACCCCCCCGGACGTAGCACAGATACGCAGTATTTT.

The rearrangement joins TRBV4-3 to TRBJ2-1, with 9 positions matching TRBD1. Germline lookup yields CDR1 LGHNA and CDR2 YSLEER. The CDR3 length is 16 residues. J was trimmed by 2 bases and V by 4 bases; bases with no gene match: 6. CDR3: CASSPDGQGTYNEQFF. DNA of the CDR3: TGCGCCAGCAGCCCAGACGGACAGGGGACCTACAATGAGCAGTTCTTC.

This clonotype has only one observation. This chain connects TRBV11-1 to TRBJ1-4; 9 positions match TRBD1. The V gene end was trimmed by 3 bases and the J gene end by 5 bases; junction bases not matched to a gene: 1. The V gene's germline CDR1 is SGHAT and CDR2 FQDESV (reference sequence). This CDR3 is 14 amino acids long. The DNA for the CDR3 is TGTGCCAGCAGCTTCGGGACAGGGAATGAAAAACTGTTTTTT. It specifies CASSFGTGNEKLFF.

The chain joins TRBV11-2 to TRBJ2-3; 9 positions match TRBD2. Germline V gives CDR1 SGHAT, CDR2 FQNNGV. V shed 6 bases, J shed 3 bases, and the junction held 13 bases outside the gene matches. The CDR3 is 17 amino acids. The CDR3 here is CASRLRASGIQTDTQYF. The CDR3 nucleotides are TGTGCCAGCAGGTTAAGGGCTAGCGGGATCCAGACAGATACGCAGTATTTT.

This clonotype has a handful of counts. The chain couples TRBV20-1 to TRBJ2-7, with no clear D. The ends were cut back, 3 bases at V and 6 bases at J, with 9 bases in the middle. Germline CDR1 DFQATT, CDR2 SNEGSKA (reference sequence). The CDR3 contains 11 residues. The CDR3 DNA follows: TGCAGTGCTAGCCCGGTCGGCGAGCAGTACTTC. It is translated as CSASPVGEQYF.